This is a list of T cell receptor beta chains from one sample in a study of blood T cell repertoires in COVID-19. The repertoire was sequenced with immunoSEQ multiplex PCR; TCRdb's copy has only in-frame clones and lacks some. The data contain 180,000 or so clones, around 83% of them singletons. The specimen sequenced was PBMCs or T cells enriched from blood (not recorded which). These receptors came from a man in his forties who had recovered from COVID-19. The CDR3 runs from the conserved cysteine through the conserved F or W. Fields, in order: J gene, V gene, clone size, D gene, CDR3 DNA, CDR3 protein. A D gene is named only where the DNA matches it firmly. The size field is filled for only some rows; it gives once, few, many or a size class.

J: TRBJ1-5; V: TRBV7-9; size: -; D: -; DNA: TGTGCCAGCTCTTTGGGCCTGCCGGATCAGCCCCAGCATTTT; CDR3: CASSLGLPDQPQHF
J: TRBJ1-6; V: TRBV10-2; size: few; D: TRBD1; DNA: TGCGCCAGCAGTCACCCGGGACAGAATTCACCCCTCCACTTT; CDR3: CASSHPGQNSPLHF
J: TRBJ2-7; V: TRBV9; size: -; D: -; DNA: TGTGCCAGCAGCACTCCAGGGTACGAGCAGTACTTC; CDR3: CASSTPGYEQYF
J: TRBJ2-2; V: TRBV3-1/TRBV3-2; size: few; D: -; DNA: TGTGCCAGCAGCCAAGTCGCGTCTTACACCGGGGAGCTGTTTTTT; CDR3: CASSQVASYTGELFF
J: TRBJ1-2; V: TRBV5-1; size: once; D: -; DNA: TGCGCCAGCAGCTTGGATCAGAATGGCTACACCTTC; CDR3: CASSLDQNGYTF
J: TRBJ1-2; V: TRBV28; size: -; D: TRBD1; DNA: TGTGCCAGCAGTTCCGGGACAGGGGGTTCGCGAGGTGGCTACACCTTC; CDR3: CASSSGTGGSRGGYTF
J: TRBJ1-1; V: TRBV4-1; size: -; D: TRBD1; DNA: TGCGCCAGCAGCCAAGATAGGATAGGGGGCAGGACCACTGAAGCTTTCTTT; CDR3: CASSQDRIGGRTTEAFF
J: TRBJ1-1; V: TRBV14; size: -; D: TRBD1; DNA: TGTGCCAGCAGCCCTTGGACAGGCTCGGCGAGCACTGAAGCTTTCTTT; CDR3: CASSPWTGSASTEAFF
J: TRBJ2-4; V: TRBV2; size: -; D: TRBD2; DNA: TGTGCCAGCAGCTCTAGCGGGGCCTTAGCCAAAAACATTCAGTACTTC; CDR3: CASSSSGALAKNIQYF
J: TRBJ2-2; V: TRBV28; size: few; D: TRBD1; DNA: TGTGCCAGCAGTCAGACAGGGGGCAGGAACACCGGGGAGCTGTTTTTT; CDR3: CASSQTGGRNTGELFF
J: TRBJ2-7; V: TRBV18; size: -; D: -; DNA: TGTGCCAGCTCACCTCCTACGACAGCCGGGCAGTACTTC; CDR3: CASSPPTTAGQYF
J: TRBJ2-7; V: TRBV19; size: -; D: TRBD1; DNA: TGTGCCAGTAGTATAGAGGGGGGCGGACAGGGATTCCTCGAGCAGTACTTC; CDR3: CASSIEGGGQGFLEQYF
J: TRBJ2-6; V: TRBV24-1; size: -; D: -; DNA: TGTGCCACCAGTGATTCATCCCAATTCTCTGGGGCCAACGTCCTGACTTTC; CDR3: CATSDSSQFSGANVLTF
J: TRBJ1-2; V: TRBV14; size: -; D: TRBD1; DNA: TGTGCCAGCAGCCCGGGACAGTGGGGCTACACCTTC; CDR3: CASSPGQWGYTF
J: TRBJ1-3; V: TRBV28; size: -; D: TRBD1; DNA: TGTGCCAGTGACCGGGACAGAGCTGGAAACACCATATATTTT; CDR3: CASDRDRAGNTIYF
J: TRBJ2-2; V: TRBV24-1; size: -; D: TRBD1; DNA: TGTGCCACCAGAGGGACAGGAAACACCGGGGAGCTGTTTTTT; CDR3: CATRGTGNTGELFF
J: TRBJ1-4; V: TRBV28; size: -; D: -; DNA: TGTGCCAGCAGTGCCCCCGCAGGGGTGAGGAATGAAAAACTGTTTTTT; CDR3: CASSAPAGVRNEKLFF
J: TRBJ2-2; V: TRBV7-3; size: -; D: -; DNA: TGTGCCAGCAGCCAGGACAGATTGAGTCCCGGGGAGCTGTTTTTT; CDR3: CASSQDRLSPGELFF
J: TRBJ2-5; V: TRBV11-2; size: -; D: TRBD2; DNA: TGTGCCAGCAGCTTAGGGGCGGGGGCCCAGTACTTC; CDR3: CASSLGAGAQYF
J: TRBJ1-6; V: TRBV27; size: -; D: -; DNA: TGTGCCAGCAGTTTGCAGGGTTTGTCACCAAATTCACCCCTCCACTTT; CDR3: CASSLQGLSPNSPLHF
J: TRBJ2-5; V: TRBV7-8; size: -; D: TRBD1; DNA: TGTGCCAGCAGCTTGGACAGGAGTTCGGAGACCCAGTACTTC; CDR3: CASSLDRSSETQYF
J: TRBJ1-1; V: TRBV2; size: once; D: TRBD1; DNA: TGTGCCAGCAAGGACAGGATGAACACTGAAGCTTTCTTT; CDR3: CASKDRMNTEAFF
J: TRBJ1-1; V: TRBV6-5; size: -; D: -; DNA: TGTGCCAGCAGTCCCGCTGGGGGGGGTGAAGCTTTCTTT; CDR3: CASSPAGGGEAFF
J: TRBJ2-7; V: TRBV10-3; size: -; D: -; DNA: TGTGCCATCAGTGGGAGCACTGGACAGCACCACTACGAGCAGTACTTC; CDR3: CAISGSTGQHHYEQYF
J: TRBJ1-3; V: TRBV5-5; size: -; D: -; DNA: TGTGCCAGCAGCTTGAGGGGTGACAGCTATACAAACACCATATATTTT; CDR3: CASSLRGDSYTNTIYF
J: TRBJ2-4; V: TRBV1; size: -; D: -; DNA: TGCACCAGCGTGGCAGGGGTGGGCAAAAACATTCAGTACTTC; CDR3: CTSVAGVGKNIQYF
J: TRBJ1-1; V: TRBV18; size: -; D: -; DNA: TGTGCCAGCTCACCCTCGAGGTTGGGAGGCAGTGGTTCGTTCACTGAAGCTTTCTTT; CDR3: CASSPSRLGGSGSFTEAFF
J: TRBJ2-7; V: TRBV4-1; size: -; D: -; DNA: TGCGCCAGCAGCCAAGATTTGAGCATACTCTACGAGCAGTACTTC; CDR3: CASSQDLSILYEQYF
J: TRBJ1-1; V: TRBV11-2; size: -; D: -; DNA: TGTGCCAGCAGCCAACAGGGAAACACTGAAGCTTTCTTT; CDR3: CASSQQGNTEAFF
J: TRBJ1-6; V: TRBV6-5; size: once; D: -; DNA: TGTGCCAGCAAGGAGCTTATTAATTCACCCCTCCACTTT; CDR3: CASKELINSPLHF
J: TRBJ1-2; V: TRBV20-1; size: -; D: TRBD1; DNA: TGCAGTGCTAGACAGGGGGGTGACTACACCTTC; CDR3: CSARQGGDYTF
J: TRBJ1-6; V: TRBV18; size: -; D: TRBD1; DNA: TGTGCCAGCTCACCCCCCTCGGGACAGGGCAGATCACCCCTCCACTTT; CDR3: CASSPPSGQGRSPLHF
J: TRBJ2-1; V: TRBV6-1; size: once; D: TRBD2; DNA: TGTGCCAGCAGTGAATCGGGACTACTCTCCTACAATGAGCAGTTCTTC; CDR3: CASSESGLLSYNEQFF
J: TRBJ1-2; V: TRBV28; size: -; D: TRBD1; DNA: TGTGCCAGCAGTTTGTCCGGGACAGGGGCTACCTATGGCTACACCTTC; CDR3: CASSLSGTGATYGYTF
J: TRBJ2-5; V: TRBV27; size: -; D: TRBD2; DNA: TGTGCCAGCAGTTCCCCCTGGGTAGCGGGAGTTCGGGAGACCCAGTACTTC; CDR3: CASSSPWVAGVRETQYF
J: TRBJ1-5; V: TRBV3-1/TRBV3-2; size: -; D: -; DNA: TGTGCCAGCAGCCAGTATAGCAATCAGCCCCAGCATTTT; CDR3: CASSQYSNQPQHF
J: TRBJ1-2; V: TRBV3-1/TRBV3-2; size: many; D: -; DNA: TGTGCCAGCATGGGCAGAGGCTACACCTTC; CDR3: CASMGRGYTF
J: TRBJ1-2; V: TRBV28; size: -; D: TRBD1; DNA: TGTGCCAGCAGTGCCGGACAGGGGACCTATGGCTACACCTTC; CDR3: CASSAGQGTYGYTF
J: TRBJ1-2; V: TRBV19; size: once; D: -; DNA: TGTGCCAGCGGGGGAGGGGTCCGCGCCGGTAACTATGGCTACACCTTC; CDR3: CASGGGVRAGNYGYTF
J: TRBJ2-3; V: TRBV20-1; size: -; D: -; DNA: TGCAGTGCTAAGACTGGAGATACGCAGTATTTT; CDR3: CSAKTGDTQYF
J: TRBJ1-5; V: TRBV5-4; size: -; D: TRBD1; DNA: TGTGCCAGCAGCTTAGGGACAGATGTGAATCAGCCCCAGCATTTT; CDR3: CASSLGTDVNQPQHF
J: TRBJ1-5; V: TRBV28; size: -; D: TRBD1; DNA: TGTGCCAGCAGTTACGGGACAGGGAATCAGCCCCAGCATTTT; CDR3: CASSYGTGNQPQHF
J: TRBJ2-7; V: TRBV5-1; size: -; D: TRBD2; DNA: TGCGCCAGCAGCCGCACCGGGACGGGAGGGCTCGAGCAGTACTTC; CDR3: CASSRTGTGGLEQYF
J: TRBJ2-7; V: TRBV29-1; size: -; D: TRBD1; DNA: TGCAGCGCTCGGGGACAGGGGATAACTTACGAGCAGTACTTC; CDR3: CSARGQGITYEQYF
J: TRBJ2-7; V: TRBV5-8; size: few; D: -; DNA: TGTGCCAGCAGCGACCGGACTCTCCGTGACGAGCAGTACTTC; CDR3: CASSDRTLRDEQYF
J: TRBJ2-7; V: TRBV28; size: -; D: TRBD2; DNA: TGTGCCAGCAGGCTACTAGCGGGAGCCTCCTACGAGCAGTACTTC; CDR3: CASRLLAGASYEQYF
J: TRBJ1-1; V: TRBV12-5; size: few; D: -; DNA: TGTGCTAGTGGTTTAGCACGGGACACTGAAGCTTTCTTT; CDR3: CASGLARDTEAFF
J: TRBJ1-1; V: TRBV6-5; size: -; D: -; DNA: TGTGCCAGCGCCTCAGGTCTGACTGAAGCTTTCTTT; CDR3: CASASGLTEAFF
J: TRBJ2-5; V: TRBV30; size: -; D: -; DNA: TGTGCCTGGAGTGGCGACAGGACCCAAGAGACCCAGTACTTC; CDR3: CAWSGDRTQETQYF
J: TRBJ2-7; V: TRBV28; size: -; D: TRBD2; DNA: TGTGCCAGCAGTTTGGCGGGGCGGGAGGGCCGGTGGGAGCAGTACTTC; CDR3: CASSLAGREGRWEQYF
J: TRBJ1-1; V: TRBV6-4; size: few; D: -; DNA: TGTGCCAGCAGTCGCTTTAGGAACACTGAAGCTTTCTTT; CDR3: CASSRFRNTEAFF
J: TRBJ1-4; V: TRBV13; size: -; D: TRBD1; DNA: TGTGCCAGCACCCTGCGGGGGACAGGGGAAGAAAAACTGTTTTTT; CDR3: CASTLRGTGEEKLFF